This is a list of T cell receptor beta chains from one sample in a study of blood T cell repertoires in COVID-19. TCRdb keeps only in-frame clones here, not all; method: immunoSEQ multiplex PCR. Of 300,000 to 350,000 clones listed, approximately 89% are singletons. Sequencing input: peripheral blood. These receptors were collected from a woman younger than 30 who had recovered from COVID-19. Both conserved end residues are part of each CDR3. D genes are given only for firm matches. Size is stated for part of the rows, as once, few or many counts, or as a class when the clone is expanded.

cdr3_aa cdr3_nt clone_size j_call v_call d_call
CASSLGLNEQFF TGTGCCAGCAGCTTGGGTCTTAATGAGCAGTTCTTC NA TRBJ2-1 TRBV5-4 NA
CASSPPSGQPTDTQYF TGTGCCAGCTCACCACCGTCGGGACAGCCCACAGATACGCAGTATTTT NA TRBJ2-3 TRBV18 TRBD1
CASSQSSRATDTQYF TGTGCCAGCAGCCAATCTTCCCGAGCCACAGATACGCAGTATTTT NA TRBJ2-3 TRBV16 NA
CASSVEAFRENTEAFF TGTGCCAGCAGCGTAGAAGCGTTCAGGGAGAACACTGAAGCTTTCTTT NA TRBJ1-1 TRBV9 NA
CASSLAGITDTQYF TGCGCCAGCAGCTTGGCGGGAATCACAGATACGCAGTATTTT NA TRBJ2-3 TRBV5-1 NA
CASSARGVGNTIYF TGTGCCAGCAGCGCCAGGGGGGTTGGAAACACCATATATTTT NA TRBJ1-3 TRBV5-6 TRBD1
CASAGQNDGTQYF TGTGCCTCCGCGGGACAGAATGACGGGACCCAGTACTTC NA TRBJ2-5 TRBV30 NA
CASSRGATEQFF TGTGCCAGCAGCCGGGGGGCCACGGAGCAGTTCTTC NA TRBJ2-1 TRBV6-5 NA
CASSYFGGANTEAFF TGTGCCAGCAGCTATTTTGGCGGCGCGAACACTGAAGCTTTCTTT NA TRBJ1-1 TRBV7-6 NA
CASSPRTATTEAFF TGTGCCAGCAGCCCTCGGACAGCGACCACTGAAGCTTTCTTT few TRBJ1-1 TRBV7-9 NA
CASSLGLRREVEAFF TGTGCCAGCAGCTTGGGTCTTCGCAGAGAGGTCGAAGCTTTCTTT NA TRBJ1-1 TRBV5-6 NA
CASRGQGITGELFF TGTGCCAGCAGAGGGCAGGGAATCACCGGGGAGCTGTTTTTT NA TRBJ2-2 TRBV2 NA
CASTKKNGGAGATDTQYF TGTGCCAGCACCAAAAAGAACGGGGGGGCGGGGGCCACAGATACGCAGTATTTT NA TRBJ2-3 TRBV21-1 NA
CASREAGAYNEQFF TGTGCCAGCAGGGAAGCGGGAGCCTACAATGAGCAGTTCTTC NA TRBJ2-1 TRBV11-3 TRBD2
CASRLQGVGQPQHF TGTGCCAGCAGACTACAGGGGGTGGGTCAGCCCCAGCATTTT NA TRBJ1-5 TRBV2 TRBD1
CASSFGKIAGAETQYF TGTGCCAGCAGCTTTGGGAAAATAGCGGGAGCGGAGACCCAGTACTTC NA TRBJ2-5 TRBV7-9 TRBD2
CASSPDRVSEAFF TGTGCCAGTAGTCCGGACAGGGTTTCCGAAGCTTTCTTT NA TRBJ1-1 TRBV19 TRBD1
CASSFSGGAGELFF TGTGCCAGCAGTTTTTCGGGGGGGGCCGGGGAGCTGTTTTTT NA TRBJ2-2 TRBV27 TRBD2
CSAVGTGGAWEKTQYF TGCAGCGCTGTGGGGACAGGGGGCGCCTGGGAGAAGACCCAGTACTTC NA TRBJ2-5 TRBV29-1 TRBD1
CASRVELAGAQETQYF TGTGCCAGCAGGGTAGAGCTAGCGGGAGCTCAAGAGACCCAGTACTTC NA TRBJ2-5 TRBV2 TRBD2
CASSLAGGVGSPLHF TGCGCCAGCAGCTTGGCAGGGGGTGTCGGATCACCCCTCCACTTT NA TRBJ1-6 TRBV5-1 TRBD1
CASRNEVEETGNNEQFF TGTGCCAGCAGGAACGAAGTAGAGGAAACAGGGAACAATGAGCAGTTCTTC NA TRBJ2-1 TRBV13 NA
CASSWGDRGLPAF TGTGCCAGCAGCTGGGGCGACAGGGGGCTGCCGGCCTTC NA TRBJ1-2 TRBV5-6 TRBD1
CASSPPVTTNEKLFF TGTGCCAGCTCACCCCCAGTCACAACTAATGAAAAACTGTTTTTT NA TRBJ1-4 TRBV18 NA
CAWTPGQAQVEQFF TGTGCCTGGACCCCGGGACAGGCTCAAGTTGAGCAGTTCTTC NA TRBJ2-1 TRBV30 TRBD1
CASSLASGSSYNEQFF TGTGCCAGCAGCTTAGCATCCGGGAGCTCCTACAATGAGCAGTTCTTC NA TRBJ2-1 TRBV7-2 NA
CASSTRTGTSGSVADTQYF TGTGCCAGCAGCACGCGTACCGGGACTAGCGGGAGTGTCGCAGATACGCAGTATTTT NA TRBJ2-3 TRBV11-2 TRBD2
CASSYAGTENTEAFF TGTGCCAGCAGTTACGCCGGAACAGAGAACACTGAAGCTTTCTTT NA TRBJ1-1 TRBV6-2/TRBV6-3 NA
CASSFFPASGNNEQFF TGTGCCAGCAGTTTCTTCCCGGCTAGCGGAAACAATGAGCAGTTCTTC NA TRBJ2-1 TRBV27 TRBD2
CASSAEGGNEQFF TGTGCCAGCAGCGCTGAGGGAGGGAATGAGCAGTTCTTC NA TRBJ2-1 TRBV7-9 TRBD2
CASSNLAGVGTGELFF TGTGCCAGCAGCAATCTAGCGGGAGTGGGAACCGGGGAGCTGTTTTTT NA TRBJ2-2 TRBV11-3 TRBD2
CASSLGATGELFF TGTGCCAGCAGCTTAGGGGCTACCGGGGAGCTGTTTTTT NA TRBJ2-2 TRBV11-2 NA
CASSPLSGSVYTQYF TGTGCCAGCAGCCCACTCAGCGGTTCAGTGTATACGCAGTATTTT NA TRBJ2-3 TRBV6-5 NA
CASRQGPTNEKLFF TGTGCCAGCAGACAGGGTCCAACTAATGAAAAACTGTTTTTT NA TRBJ1-4 TRBV6-5 NA
CASSFQGNEAFF TGTGCCAGTAGTTTCCAGGGGAATGAAGCTTTCTTT NA TRBJ1-1 TRBV19 NA
CASSYSRSTDTQYF TGTGCCAGCAGTTACTCCCGGAGCACAGATACGCAGTATTTT NA TRBJ2-3 TRBV6-5 NA
CASSLTVANTEAFF TGTGCCAGCAGCTTAACGGTTGCGAACACTGAAGCTTTCTTT NA TRBJ1-1 TRBV7-2 NA
CAWSVRVRTVNYGYTF TGTGCCTGGAGTGTACGTGTCAGGACAGTGAACTATGGCTACACCTTC NA TRBJ1-2 TRBV30 NA
CSANSGATQYF TGCAGTGCGAATAGCGGGGCCACGCAGTATTTT NA TRBJ2-3 TRBV20-1 TRBD2
CASRGTSAYYNEQFF TGCGCCAGCAGGGGGACTAGCGCTTACTACAATGAGCAGTTCTTC NA TRBJ2-1 TRBV10-2 TRBD2
CASSWVGSLYNEQFF TGTGCCAGCAGCTGGGTAGGGAGCCTCTACAATGAGCAGTTCTTC NA TRBJ2-1 TRBV5-6 NA
CSVTGQGGRTDTQYF TGCAGCGTTACCGGACAGGGAGGAAGGACAGATACGCAGTATTTT NA TRBJ2-3 TRBV29-1 TRBD1
CASSTPGQGGAGYTF TGTGCCAGTAGTACGCCAGGACAGGGAGGGGCTGGCTACACCTTC once TRBJ1-2 TRBV19 TRBD1
CASSPGDYGYTF TGTGCCAGCAGCCCAGGGGACTATGGCTACACCTTC NA TRBJ1-2 TRBV6-5 NA
CASSLRDTRVVTGELFF TGTGCCAGCAGCTTACGCGACACCCGTGTGGTCACCGGGGAGCTGTTTTTT NA TRBJ2-2 TRBV7-8 NA
CAISDGGQGPNEKLFF TGTGCCATCAGTGACGGGGGACAGGGGCCTAATGAAAAACTGTTTTTT NA TRBJ1-4 TRBV10-3 TRBD1
CASSFRAGSSYNEQFF TGTGCCAGCAGTTTTCGGGCGGGGAGCTCCTACAATGAGCAGTTCTTC NA TRBJ2-1 TRBV7-2 NA
CAIRDEVDTQYF TGTGCCATCAGAGATGAGGTGGATACGCAGTATTTT NA TRBJ2-3 TRBV10-3 NA
CASSPDIAGEPDTQYF TGTGCCAGCAGCCCGGACATCGCTGGCGAGCCAGATACGCAGTATTTT NA TRBJ2-3 TRBV5-6 NA
CASSFSYGQGGRETQYF TGTGCCAGCAGTTTCTCCTATGGGCAGGGAGGGCGAGAGACCCAGTACTTC NA TRBJ2-5 TRBV28 TRBD2
CASALTGTGNTIYF TGTGCTAGTGCCCTAACAGGGACCGGAAACACCATATATTTT NA TRBJ1-3 TRBV12-5 NA
CSVVEGDTEAFF TGCAGCGTTGTTGAGGGAGACACTGAAGCTTTCTTT NA TRBJ1-1 TRBV29-1 NA
CASSQGLQDTQYF TGCGCCAGCAGCCAGGGCTTACAGGATACGCAGTATTTT NA TRBJ2-3 TRBV4-3 NA
CATSRTGPEVLNYGYTF TGTGCCACCAGCAGAACAGGACCAGAAGTCCTTAACTATGGCTACACCTTC few TRBJ1-2 TRBV15 NA
CASSAAGAYNEQFF TGTGCCAGCAGCGCAGCGGGGGCATACAATGAGCAGTTCTTC NA TRBJ2-1 TRBV9 TRBD2
CASSPTTSRQGEQFF TGTGCCAGCTCCCCGACGACTAGCCGCCAGGGTGAGCAGTTCTTC NA TRBJ2-1 TRBV18 TRBD2